This T cell receptor (beta chain) is drawn from a study of T cells in Graves' hyperthyroidism and ophthalmopathy. This clonotype has at least ten counts. The CDR3 has 16 residues. Germline loops: CDR1 SGHTA, CDR2 FQGNSA. V gave up 3 bases and J gave up 9 bases; unmatched junction bases: 13. The definition of stable Graves' hyperthyroidism was no ophthalmopathy progression within 18 months. The study enrolled patients aged 18 to 65 with newly diagnosed hyperthyroidism of under 2 months' duration. Thyroid ultrasound and orbital computed tomography, with clinical symptoms and serum thyroxine and TRAb, informed diagnoses. A roughly 10 ml volume of fresh peripheral blood provided the PBMCs. Researchers amplified the TCR beta CDR3 regions from RNA transcripts. The HTBI primer set served for first-round RT-PCR of the TCR CDR3. TCRdb itself ran the multiplex PCR reads through MiXCR, one entry per CDR3 protein. The sample includes under 350,000 distinct CDR3 sequences, 15% to 20% of them seen just once.

The chain couples TRBV7-2 to TRBJ2-1, with 8 bases lining up with TRBD2. The sequence came from a woman aged 45-65 years with Graves' hyperthyroidism. Sequencing used blood. The CDR3 protein is CASSFPGRSTSGEQFF. The CDR3 coding sequence is TGTGCCAGCAGCTTCCCCGGTCGGTCCACTAGCGGTGAGCAGTTCTTC. Full variable domain (missing parts from reference TRBV7-2 and TRBJ2-1): GAGVSQSPSNKVTEKGKDVELRCDPISGHTALYWYRQSLGQGLEFLIYFQGNSAPDKSGLPSDRFSAERTGGSVSTLTIQRTQQEDSAVYLCASSFPGRSTSGEQFFGPGTRLTVL.